Sequencing of this TCR beta chain was carried out in a study of control samples from healthy donors and cancer patients. CDR3 size: 14 residues. V lost 7 bases to trimming and J lost 6 bases, with 18 bases between them. Germline assignment: CDR1 MDHEN and CDR2 SYDVKM. The data were produced by immunoSEQ multiplex PCR, yet TCRdb's version contains in-frame clones alone and is incomplete. Of around 40,000 clones detected, approximately 89% appear once; the ten largest clones hold 22%. The chain carries TRBV28 and TRBJ1-2; D remains unclear. This sequence originates from a woman aged 40 to 50 with head and neck cancer. Sequencing was done on a sample of PBMCs. The CDR3 here is CASNRPPLDHGYTF. As DNA, the CDR3 is TGTGCCAGCAACCGCCCGCCTCTGGATCATGGCTACACCTTC.